This T cell receptor (beta chain) was captured by sequencing in a study of blood T cell repertoires in COVID-19. Overall study: The origin of the acute and convalescent COVID-19 samples was the United States, Italy and Spain.

Germline V lookup: CDR1 LGHNA, CDR2 YSLEER. The CDR3 is 16 residues long. V lost 1 base to trimming and J lost 1 base, with 14 bases between them. Authors' methods: Researchers report that nucleated cell counts were estimated from reference gene primer amplification. The protocol was immunoSEQ multiplex PCR, while the TCRdb copy is restricted to in-frame clones and leaves out a portion. The V and J calls and clone size are taken from that table; D and trimming were inferred from the DNA. The data contain roughly 200,000 clones, roughly 84% of them singletons. The sequencing input was peripheral blood. The TCR was taken from a human donor in a cohort sampled during active COVID-19. This chain joins TRBV4-3 and TRBJ2-7, with D perhaps matching TRBD2 (7 bases). The CDR3 region is CASSQGRGGRSYEQYF. The DNA for the CDR3 is TGCGCCAGCAGCCAAGGGAGGGGGGGGAGGTCCTACGAGCAGTACTTC.